This TCR beta chain was sequenced for a study of blood T cell repertoires in COVID-19. Study-wide context: The United States, Italy and Spain provided the acute and convalescent COVID-19 samples. From T cells, B-cell-depleted T cells, or PBMCs came the material, which was cDNA or gDNA.

Source study methods: Reference gene primers were amplified, and this amplification served to estimate nucleated cell counts. The table came from immunoSEQ multiplex PCR; TCRdb's copy has only in-frame clones and leaves some out. The V and J calls and the clone size are those of that table, but D and trimming were determined from the DNA. There are roughly 100,000 clones in the sample; approximately 90% occur only once, and about 1.8% lies in the top ten. The germline CDR1 and CDR2 sequences are SGHTA and FQGNSA. The CDR3 totals 16 residues. V lost 5 bases and J 0 bases, leaving 15 bases between the germline ends.

The gene calls are TRBV7-2 and TRBJ2-3; D gene uncertain. Material: peripheral blood. This TCR was sampled from a human donor with active COVID-19. The donor label of this sample is uncertain. CDR3 nucleotide sequence: TGTGCCAGCAGCCCTCAGAATCGCCTCAGCACAGATACGCAGTATTTT. It translates to CASSPQNRLSTDTQYF.